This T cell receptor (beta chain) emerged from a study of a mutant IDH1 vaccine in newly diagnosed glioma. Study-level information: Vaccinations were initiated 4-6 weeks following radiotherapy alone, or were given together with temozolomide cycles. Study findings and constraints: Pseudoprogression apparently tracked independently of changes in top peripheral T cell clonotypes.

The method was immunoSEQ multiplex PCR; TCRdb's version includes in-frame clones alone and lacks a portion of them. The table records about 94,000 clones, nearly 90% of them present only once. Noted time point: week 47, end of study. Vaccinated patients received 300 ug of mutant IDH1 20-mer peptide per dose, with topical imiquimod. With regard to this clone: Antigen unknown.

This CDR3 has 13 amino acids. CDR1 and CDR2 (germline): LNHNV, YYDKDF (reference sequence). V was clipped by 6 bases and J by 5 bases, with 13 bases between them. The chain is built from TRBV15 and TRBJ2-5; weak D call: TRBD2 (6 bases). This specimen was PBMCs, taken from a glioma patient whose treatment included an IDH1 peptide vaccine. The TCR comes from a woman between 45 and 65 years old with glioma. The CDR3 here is CATSARRVETQYF. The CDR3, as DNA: TGTGCCACCAGTGCGCGGAGGGTGGAGACCCAGTACTTC.